This entry lists 8 T cell receptor beta chains sequenced from one sample in a study of control samples from healthy donors and cancer patients. Here immunoSEQ multiplex PCR was the method, and the copy in TCRdb shows in-frame clones only, minus some. In the table there are around 50,000 clones, around 97% of which are singletons. The sequenced sample consisted of blood. These TCRs come from a woman aged 30 to 39 in good health.

The chain links TRBV10-3 to TRBJ1-2, with a weak D call TRBD1 (5 bases). CDR1 ENHRY and CDR2 SYGVKD come from the germline V gene. The CDR3 consists of 12 residues. V was shortened by 6 bases and J by 7 bases, with 12 bases between the two germline ends. The DNA of the CDR3 is TGTGCCATCAGCCCGTGGGGGGGTGGCTACACCTTC. Its translation is CAISPWGGGYTF.

The J gene is TRBJ2-3, the V gene TRBV5-5; 9 bases line up with TRBD2. V shed 4 bases and J 4 bases; nucleotides not matched to a gene: 13. The length of the CDR3 is 17 residues. CDR1 is SGHKS and CDR2 is YYEKEE in the germline V gene (reference sequence). DNA of the CDR3: TGTGCCAGCAGCCTGCTGCGAGTGGCGGGAGGGCCAGATACGCAGTATTTT. Protein product: CASSLLRVAGGPDTQYF.

This chain connects TRBV3-1 (or the pseudogene TRBV3-2) to TRBJ2-2; TRBD2 agrees at 8 bases. Trimming took 4 bases from V and 2 from J; bases not matched to a gene: 6. Per the germline V gene, CDR1 is LGHDT and CDR2 is YNNKEL (reference sequence). This CDR3 is built from 16 residues. CDR3 nucleotides: TGTGCCAGCAGCCGGGGTAGCGGGGCCAACACCGGGGAGCTGTTTTTT. Translated, it gives CASSRGSGANTGELFF.

The CDR3 nucleotides read TGCGCCAGCAGCCAAGTCACAGGGGGCTACAATGAGCAGTTCTTC. It translates to CASSQVTGGYNEQFF. The chain has TRBV4-1 and TRBJ2-1, with 8 positions matching TRBD1. V lost 1 base to trimming and J lost 3 bases; unmatched junction nucleotides: 2. Germline V gene sequence: CDR1 MGHRA, CDR2 YSYEKL. This CDR3 region has 15 residues.

The V call is TRBV29-1, the J call TRBJ1-1; possibly TRBD1 for D (6 bases). Trimming cost V 7 bases and J 0 bases, with 9 bases left between them. Germline V gene sequence: CDR1 SQVTM, CDR2 ANQGSEA. The CDR3 has 12 residues. CDR3 in amino acids: CSGGGMNTEAFF. The CDR3 nucleotides are TGCAGCGGAGGGGGGATGAACACTGAAGCTTTCTTT.

The V and J genes are TRBV2 and TRBJ2-3; 7 positions agree with TRBD2. This CDR3 is built from 18 residues. Germline trimming cut 5 bases from V and 3 bases from J; bases unmatched to any gene: 17. Germline lookup yields CDR1 SNHLY and CDR2 FYNNEI. CDR3 sequence (DNA): TGTGCCAGCAGTCCAGCTCTGGGGGGGTTGGGATTTACAGATACGCAGTATTTT. As protein: CASSPALGGLGFTDTQYF.

The chain employs TRBV5-1 and TRBJ2-2; D possibly uses TRBD1 or TRBD2 (5 bases each). V shed 4 bases and J shed 0 bases, with 10 bases lying between them. Germline values: CDR1 SGHRS, CDR2 YFSETQ. The CDR3 is 15 amino acids. The CDR3 loop reads CASSVGPPNTGELFF. DNA of the CDR3: TGCGCCAGCAGCGTGGGACCCCCGAACACCGGGGAGCTGTTTTTT.

The J gene is TRBJ2-5, the V gene TRBV29-1; no clear D. CDR1 is SQVTM, CDR2 ANQGSEA, per germline. The CDR3 has 13 residues. Trimming cost V 2 bases and J 5 bases, with 12 bases left between them. The CDR3 protein is CSVEMSVGETQYF. CDR3 coding DNA: TGCAGCGTTGAAATGTCTGTTGGGGAGACCCAGTACTTC. Variable domain in full (rest from reference TRBV29-1 and TRBJ2-5): SAVISQKPSRDICQRGTSLTIQCQVDSQVTMMFWYRQQPGQSLTLIATANQGSEATYESGFVIDKFPISRPNLTFSTLTVSNMSPEDSSIYLCSVEMSVGETQYFGPGTRLLVL.